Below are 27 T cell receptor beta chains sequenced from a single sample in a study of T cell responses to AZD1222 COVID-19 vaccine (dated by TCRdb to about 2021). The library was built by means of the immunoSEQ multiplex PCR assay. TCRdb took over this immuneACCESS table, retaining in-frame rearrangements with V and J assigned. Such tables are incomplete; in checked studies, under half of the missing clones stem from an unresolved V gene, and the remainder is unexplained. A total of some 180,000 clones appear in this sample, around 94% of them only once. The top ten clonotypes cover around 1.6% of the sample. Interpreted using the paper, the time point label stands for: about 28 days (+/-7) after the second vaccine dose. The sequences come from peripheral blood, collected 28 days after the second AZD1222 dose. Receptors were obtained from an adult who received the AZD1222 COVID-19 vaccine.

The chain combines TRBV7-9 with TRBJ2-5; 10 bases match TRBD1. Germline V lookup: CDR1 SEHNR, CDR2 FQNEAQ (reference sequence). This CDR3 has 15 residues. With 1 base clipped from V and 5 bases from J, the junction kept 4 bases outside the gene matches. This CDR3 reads CASSLGTGGIETQYF. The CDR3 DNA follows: TGTGCCAGCAGCTTAGGGACAGGGGGAATTGAGACCCAGTACTTC. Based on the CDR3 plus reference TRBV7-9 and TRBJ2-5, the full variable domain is DTGVSQNPRHKITKRGQNVTFRCDPISEHNRLYWYRQTLGQGPEFLTYFQNEAQLEKSRLLSDRFSAERPKGSFSTLEIQRTEQGDSAMYLCASSLGTGGIETQYFGPGTRLLVL.

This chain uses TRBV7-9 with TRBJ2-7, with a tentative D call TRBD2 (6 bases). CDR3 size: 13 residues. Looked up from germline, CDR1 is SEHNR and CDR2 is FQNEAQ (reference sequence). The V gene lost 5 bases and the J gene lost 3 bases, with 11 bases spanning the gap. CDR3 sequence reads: CASSPTTSYEQYF. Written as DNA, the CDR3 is TGTGCCAGCAGCCCTACGACTAGCTACGAGCAGTACTTC.

The CDR3 here is CASSQATGIATNEKLFF. The CDR3 DNA follows: TGCGCCAGCAGCCAAGCGACAGGGATTGCAACTAATGAAAAACTGTTTTTT. The chain uses TRBV4-1 and TRBJ1-4, with 7 bases lining up with TRBD1. Trimming at V came to 1 base and at J to 0 bases, leaving 5 bases not matched to a gene. The germline V gene encodes CDR1 MGHRA and CDR2 YSYEKL. This CDR3 spans 17 amino acids.

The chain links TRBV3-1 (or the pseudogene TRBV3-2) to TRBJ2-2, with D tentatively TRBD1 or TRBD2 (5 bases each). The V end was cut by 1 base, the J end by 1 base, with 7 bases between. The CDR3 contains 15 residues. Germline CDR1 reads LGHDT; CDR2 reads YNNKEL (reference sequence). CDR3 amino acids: CASSQAGRNTGELFF. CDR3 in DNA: TGTGCCAGCAGCCAAGCAGGGAGGAACACCGGGGAGCTGTTTTTT.

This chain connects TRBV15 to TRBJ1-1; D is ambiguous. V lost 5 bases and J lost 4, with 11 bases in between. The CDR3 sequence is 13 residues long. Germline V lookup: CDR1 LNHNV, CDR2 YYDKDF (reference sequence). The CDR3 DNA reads TGTGCCACCAGCGGAGTCCGGGGCACTGAAGCTTTCTTT. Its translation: CATSGVRGTEAFF.

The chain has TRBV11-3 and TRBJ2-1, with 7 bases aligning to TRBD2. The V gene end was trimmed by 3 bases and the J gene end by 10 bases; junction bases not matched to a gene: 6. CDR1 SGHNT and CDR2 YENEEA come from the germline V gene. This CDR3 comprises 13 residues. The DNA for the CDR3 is TGTGCCAGCAGCTTGCGGGGGATCGGGGAGCAGTTCTTC. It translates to CASSLRGIGEQFF.

CDR3 sequence reads: CATRREEWGEQFF. DNA for the CDR3: TGTGCCACCAGACGGGAGGAATGGGGTGAGCAGTTCTTC. V and J are TRBV24-1 and TRBJ2-1; 7 bases agree with TRBD2. This CDR3 comprises 13 residues. The trim removed 7 bases at V and 9 bases at J, leaving 8 bases unmatched. Germline-derived CDR1 and CDR2 are KGHDR and SFDVKD.

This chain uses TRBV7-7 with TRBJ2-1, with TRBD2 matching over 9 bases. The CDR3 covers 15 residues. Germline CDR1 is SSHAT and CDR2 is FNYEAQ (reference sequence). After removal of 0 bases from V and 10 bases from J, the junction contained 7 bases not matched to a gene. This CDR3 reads CASSLAGGGAQEQFF. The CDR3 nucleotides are TGTGCCAGCAGCTTAGCTGGCGGGGGGGCCCAGGAGCAGTTCTTC.

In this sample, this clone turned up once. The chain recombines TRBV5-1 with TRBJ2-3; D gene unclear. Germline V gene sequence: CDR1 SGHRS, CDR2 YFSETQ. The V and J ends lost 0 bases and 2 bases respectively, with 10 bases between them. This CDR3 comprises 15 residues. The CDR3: CASSLGGTFTDTQYF. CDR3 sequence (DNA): TGCGCCAGCAGCTTGGGCGGCACTTTCACAGATACGCAGTATTTT.

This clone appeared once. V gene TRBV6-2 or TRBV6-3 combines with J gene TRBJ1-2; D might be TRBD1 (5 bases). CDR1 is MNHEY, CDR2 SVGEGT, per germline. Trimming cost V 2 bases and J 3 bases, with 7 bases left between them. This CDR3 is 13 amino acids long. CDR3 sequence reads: CASSYGADYGYTF. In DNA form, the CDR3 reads TGTGCCAGCAGTTACGGGGCAGACTATGGCTACACCTTC.

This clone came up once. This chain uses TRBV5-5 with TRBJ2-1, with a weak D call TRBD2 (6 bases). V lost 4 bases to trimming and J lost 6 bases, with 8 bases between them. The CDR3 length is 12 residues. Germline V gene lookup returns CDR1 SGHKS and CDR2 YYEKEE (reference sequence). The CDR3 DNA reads TGTGCCAGCAGCGCCGGGGGCAATGAGCAGTTCTTC. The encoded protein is CASSAGGNEQFF.

The CDR3 nucleotides read TGTGCCAGCAGCTTGCTTACCTCCGAACCGTACTTC. Its protein product is CASSLLTSEPYF. This sequence joins TRBV5-6 and TRBJ2-7; D is ambiguous. V dropped 1 base and J dropped 12 bases, with 14 bases sitting between them. CDR3 length equals 12 residues. The germline V gene encodes CDR1 SGHDT and CDR2 YYEEEE. Drawing the rest from reference TRBV5-6 and TRBJ2-7, the complete variable domain is DAGVTQSPTHLIKTRGQQVTLRCSPKSGHDTVSWYQQALGQGPQFIFQYYEEEERQRGNFPDRFSGHQFPNYSSELNVNALLLGDSALYLCASSLLTSEPYFGPGTRLTVT.

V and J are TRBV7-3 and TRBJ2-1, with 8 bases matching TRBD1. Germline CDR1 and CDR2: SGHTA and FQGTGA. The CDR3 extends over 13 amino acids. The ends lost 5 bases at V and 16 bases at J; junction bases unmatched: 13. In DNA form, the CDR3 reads TGTGCCAGCAGCCCCGACAGGGGTGACGAGCTCTTCTTC. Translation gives CASSPDRGDELFF.

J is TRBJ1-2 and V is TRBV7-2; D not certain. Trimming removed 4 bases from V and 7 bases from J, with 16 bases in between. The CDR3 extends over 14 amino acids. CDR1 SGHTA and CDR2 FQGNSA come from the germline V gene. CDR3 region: CASSSPGWGSGYTF. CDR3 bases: TGTGCCAGCAGCTCCCCCGGGTGGGGTTCTGGCTACACCTTC.

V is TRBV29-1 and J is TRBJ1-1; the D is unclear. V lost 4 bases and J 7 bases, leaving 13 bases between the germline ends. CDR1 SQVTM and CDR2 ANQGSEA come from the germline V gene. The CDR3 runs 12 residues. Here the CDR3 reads CSVVPQSREAFF. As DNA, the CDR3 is TGCAGCGTTGTGCCACAGAGCCGTGAAGCTTTCTTT. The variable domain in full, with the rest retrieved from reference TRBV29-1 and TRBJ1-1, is SAVISQKPSRDICQRGTSLTIQCQVDSQVTMMFWYRQQPGQSLTLIATANQGSEATYESGFVIDKFPISRPNLTFSTLTVSNMSPEDSSIYLCSVVPQSREAFFGQGTRLTVV.

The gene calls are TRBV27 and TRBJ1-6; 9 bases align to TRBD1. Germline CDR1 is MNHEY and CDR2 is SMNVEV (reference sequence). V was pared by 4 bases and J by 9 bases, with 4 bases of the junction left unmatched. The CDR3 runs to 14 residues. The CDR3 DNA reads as TGTGCCAGCAGTTGGACAGGGGAGAGTTCACCCCTCCACTTT. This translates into CASSWTGESSPLHF.

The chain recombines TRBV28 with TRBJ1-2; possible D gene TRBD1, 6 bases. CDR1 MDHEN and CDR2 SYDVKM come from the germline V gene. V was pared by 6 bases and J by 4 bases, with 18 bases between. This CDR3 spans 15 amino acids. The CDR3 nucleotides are TGTGCCAGCAGAGACAAGGGACAAGATTTCTATGGCTACACCTTC. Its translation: CASRDKGQDFYGYTF.

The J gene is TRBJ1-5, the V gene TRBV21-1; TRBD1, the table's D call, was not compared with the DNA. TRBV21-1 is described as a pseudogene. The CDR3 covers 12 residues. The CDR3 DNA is TGTGCCAGCAGCAAACACAATCAGCCCCAGCATTTT. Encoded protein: CASSKHNQPQHF.

The CDR3 region is CASSYSAGTSGNTIYF. CDR3 DNA sequence: TGTGCCAGCAGTTACTCGGCGGGGACCTCTGGAAACACCATATATTTT. The chain uses TRBV6-5 and TRBJ1-3; D perhaps matches TRBD1 (5 bases). V lost 0 bases and J 0 bases, leaving 9 bases between the germline ends. Per the germline V gene, CDR1 is MNHEY and CDR2 is SVGAGI. This CDR3 has 16 amino acids.

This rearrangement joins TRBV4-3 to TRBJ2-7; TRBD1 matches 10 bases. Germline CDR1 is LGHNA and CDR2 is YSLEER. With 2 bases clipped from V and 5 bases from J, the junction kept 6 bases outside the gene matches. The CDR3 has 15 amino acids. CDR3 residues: CASSQTGQGRDEQYF. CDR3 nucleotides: TGCGCCAGCAGCCAAACGGGACAGGGGCGGGACGAGCAGTACTTC.

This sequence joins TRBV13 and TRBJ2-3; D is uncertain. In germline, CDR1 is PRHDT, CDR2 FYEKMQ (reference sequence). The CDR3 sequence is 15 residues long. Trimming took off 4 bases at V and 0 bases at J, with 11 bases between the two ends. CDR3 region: CASSSWVDSTDTQYF. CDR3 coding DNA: TGTGCCAGCAGCTCCTGGGTTGACAGCACAGATACGCAGTATTTT. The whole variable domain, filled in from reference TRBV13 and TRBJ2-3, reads AAGVIQSPRHLIKEKRETATLKCYPIPRHDTVYWYQQGPGQDPQFLISFYEKMQSDKGSIPDRFSAQQFSDYHSELNMSSLELGDSALYFCASSSWVDSTDTQYFGPGTRLTVL.

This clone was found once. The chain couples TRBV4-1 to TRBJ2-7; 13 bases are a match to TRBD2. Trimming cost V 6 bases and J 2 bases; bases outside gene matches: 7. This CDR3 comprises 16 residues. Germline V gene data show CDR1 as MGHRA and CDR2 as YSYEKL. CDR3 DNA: TGCGCCAGCAGGGGGACTAGCGGGAAACACCCCTACGAGCAGTACTTC. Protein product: CASRGTSGKHPYEQYF.

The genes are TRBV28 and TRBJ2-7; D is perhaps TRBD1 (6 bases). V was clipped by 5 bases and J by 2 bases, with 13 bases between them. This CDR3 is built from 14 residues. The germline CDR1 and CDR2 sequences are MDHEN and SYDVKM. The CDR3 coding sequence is TGTGCCAGCAGTACCCCGACAGGACCCTACGAGCAGTACTTC. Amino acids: CASSTPTGPYEQYF.

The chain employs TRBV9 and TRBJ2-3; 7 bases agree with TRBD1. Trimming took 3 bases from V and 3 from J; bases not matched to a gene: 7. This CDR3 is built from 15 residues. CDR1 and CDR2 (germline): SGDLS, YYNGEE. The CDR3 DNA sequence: TGTGCCAGCAGCGGAAGACAGGGCACGACAGATACGCAGTATTTT. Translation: CASSGRQGTTDTQYF.

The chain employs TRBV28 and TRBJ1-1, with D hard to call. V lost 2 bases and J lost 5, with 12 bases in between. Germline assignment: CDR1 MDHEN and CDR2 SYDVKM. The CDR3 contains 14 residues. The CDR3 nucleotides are TGTGCCAGCAGTTTAAACCTGAGGAGGACTGAAGCTTTCTTT. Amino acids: CASSLNLRRTEAFF.

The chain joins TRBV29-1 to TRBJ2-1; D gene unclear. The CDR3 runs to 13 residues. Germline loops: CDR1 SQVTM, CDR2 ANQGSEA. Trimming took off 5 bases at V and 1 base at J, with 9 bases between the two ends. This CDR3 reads CSVLSESYNEQFF. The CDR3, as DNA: TGCAGCGTTCTCTCCGAATCCTACAATGAGCAGTTCTTC.

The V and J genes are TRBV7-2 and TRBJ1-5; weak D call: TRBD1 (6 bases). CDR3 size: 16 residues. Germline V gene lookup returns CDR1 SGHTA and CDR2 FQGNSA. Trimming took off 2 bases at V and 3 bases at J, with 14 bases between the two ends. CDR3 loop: CASSLISDSANQPQHF. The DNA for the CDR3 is TGTGCCAGCAGCTTAATTTCGGACAGTGCCAATCAGCCCCAGCATTTT.